The 21 T cell receptor beta chains presented below share a single source sample, sequenced in a study of graft-versus-host responses after intestinal transplantation. The method was immunoSEQ multiplex PCR; TCRdb's version includes in-frame clones alone and lacks a portion of them. The table records 70,000 to 95,000 clones, 90% to 95% of them present only once. No antigen has been assigned to these receptors. This sample comprised unstimulated CD8+ T cells sorted from spleen or lymph node cells, obtained before transplant. Every receptor here comes from a human donor who was the organ donor for an intestinal transplant.

V is TRBV11-2 and J is TRBJ2-4; TRBD2 aligns across 7 bases. The CDR3 is made up of 15 amino acids. Germline V lookup: CDR1 SGHAT, CDR2 FQNNGV. J was trimmed by 14 bases and V by 2 bases; bases with no gene match: 15. CDR3 DNA sequence: TGTGCCAGCAGCTTAATCCCGCCAGGGACTACCGATAAGTACTTC. This encodes CASSLIPPGTTDKYF.

The chain combines TRBV27 with TRBJ2-1; D perhaps matches TRBD2 (6 bases). Looked up from germline, CDR1 is MNHEY and CDR2 is SMNVEV (reference sequence). The CDR3 consists of 14 residues. V was cut by 8 bases and J by 7 bases, with 18 bases left in between. CDR3: CASGGAGWWNEQFF. The DNA for the CDR3 is TGTGCCAGCGGAGGGGCGGGTTGGTGGAATGAGCAGTTCTTC.

The rearrangement uses TRBV19 and TRBJ2-7, with 9 positions matching TRBD2. Looked up from germline, CDR1 is LNHDA and CDR2 is SQIVND (reference sequence). Trimming removed 4 bases from V and 6 bases from J; junction bases left unmatched: 4. The length of the CDR3 is 13 residues. This chain's CDR3 is CASSTGTSSEQYF. CDR3 DNA sequence: TGTGCCAGTAGTACCGGGACTAGCAGCGAGCAGTACTTC.

The chain is built from TRBV9 and TRBJ1-4; D remains unclear. This CDR3 has 15 residues. Per germline, CDR1 SGDLS and CDR2 YYNGEE. The ends were cut back, 4 bases at V and 0 bases at J, with 10 bases in the middle. DNA of the CDR3: TGTGCCAGCAGCACCCGAGTCGCAACTAATGAAAAACTGTTTTTT. Its translation: CASSTRVATNEKLFF.

The chain carries TRBV9 and TRBJ2-2; weak D call: TRBD2 (6 bases). V lost 4 bases and J 1 base, leaving 17 bases between the germline ends. This CDR3 comprises 17 residues. Germline CDR1 and CDR2: SGDLS and YYNGEE. The CDR3 DNA sequence: TGTGCCAGCAGCTCCGGGTGGGCTAGCGAGAACACCGGGGAGCTGTTTTTT. This gives the protein CASSSGWASENTGELFF. Full variable domain (outside the CDR3, taken from reference TRBV9 and TRBJ2-2): DSGVTQTPKHLITATGQRVTLRCSPRSGDLSVYWYQQSLDQGLQFLIQYYNGEERAKGNILERFSAQQFPDLHSELNLSSLELGDSALYFCASSSGWASENTGELFFGEGSRLTVL.

The chain joins TRBV4-2 to TRBJ2-7; 8 bases are shared with TRBD2. Trimming removed 0 bases from V and 6 bases from J; junction bases left unmatched: 10. The CDR3 sequence is 16 residues long. The V gene's germline CDR1 is LGHNA and CDR2 YNFKEQ. In nucleotides, the CDR3 is TGTGCCAGCAGCCAAGATAAGGGCCTAGCGGGTTTCGAGCAGTACTTC. This encodes CASSQDKGLAGFEQYF.

The chain employs TRBV4-2 and TRBJ1-5; 11 nucleotides match TRBD1. Trimming took 3 bases from V and 3 from J; bases not matched to a gene: 7. Germline CDR1 reads LGHNA; CDR2 reads YNFKEQ. The length of the CDR3 is 17 residues. CDR3 sequence reads: CASSQDPGQGDNQPQHF. In nucleotides, the CDR3 is TGTGCCAGCAGCCAGGATCCGGGACAGGGGGACAATCAGCCCCAGCATTTT.

The chain has TRBV7-8 and TRBJ1-2; tentatively, D is TRBD1 (5 bases). Germline V gene sequence: CDR1 SGHVS, CDR2 FQNEAQ. The V end was cut by 2 bases, the J end by 8 bases, with 15 bases between. The CDR3 length is 14 residues. The DNA for the CDR3 is TGTGCCAGCAGCTTATCGTTCTGGCAGGGAGGCTACACCTTC. This translates into CASSLSFWQGGYTF. The whole variable domain, remainder taken from reference TRBV7-8 and TRBJ1-2, is GAGVSQSPRYKVAKRGQDVALRCDPISGHVSLFWYQQALGQGPEFLTYFQNEAQLDKSGLPSDRFFAERPEGSVSTLKIQRTQQEDSAVYLCASSLSFWQGGYTFGSGTRLTVV.

The V gene is TRBV7-9, the J gene TRBJ2-7; 7 nucleotides match TRBD1. Germline lookup yields CDR1 SEHNR and CDR2 FQNEAQ (reference sequence). The CDR3 contains 13 residues. After removal of 1 base from V and 13 bases from J, the junction contained 10 bases not matched to a gene. The CDR3 is CASSLVDRAGLYF. The CDR3 DNA reads TGTGCCAGCAGCTTAGTTGACAGGGCAGGTCTCTACTTC.

The genes are TRBV7-9 and TRBJ2-3; TRBD2 might be the D (6 bases). The CDR3 extends over 16 amino acids. Trimming pared 5 bases from V and 0 bases from J, leaving 15 bases between. Per germline, CDR1 SEHNR and CDR2 FQNEAQ (reference sequence). Written as DNA, the CDR3 is TGTGCCAGCAGCCCCTGGGAAAGCGGGAGCACAGATACGCAGTATTTT. Amino acid sequence: CASSPWESGSTDTQYF.

This chain connects TRBV11-3 to TRBJ2-1; the match to TRBD2 covers 7 bases. J gave up 3 bases and V 4 bases, and 3 bases lay outside the gene matches. CDR1 SGHNT and CDR2 YENEEA come from the germline V gene. The CDR3 is made up of 14 amino acids. The CDR3 loop is CASSSRTSYNEQFF. The CDR3 region has the DNA TGTGCCAGCAGCTCTAGGACTAGCTACAATGAGCAGTTCTTC.

The CDR3 sequence is CASSPTGARTEAFF. The CDR3 region has the DNA TGTGCCAGCAGCCCCACAGGGGCCCGGACTGAAGCTTTCTTT. The chain joins TRBV7-2 to TRBJ1-1, with 7 positions matching TRBD1. Germline CDR1 reads SGHTA; CDR2 reads FQGNSA. V lost 5 bases to trimming and J lost 5 bases; unmatched junction nucleotides: 8. This CDR3 spans 14 amino acids.

The rearrangement uses TRBV19 and TRBJ1-2; D unclear. This CDR3 is built from 14 residues. Germline CDR1 is LNHDA and CDR2 is SQIVND (reference sequence). V was shortened by 5 bases and J by 0 bases, with 10 bases between the two germline ends. The CDR3 is CASSARESNYGYTF. The DNA of the CDR3 is TGTGCCAGTAGTGCTCGGGAGTCTAACTATGGCTACACCTTC.

DNA for the CDR3: TGTGCCAGCAGCCCTCCCCCAAGCGGGCGTCGACTCTCCACAGATACGCAGTATTTT. It is translated as CASSPPPSGRRLSTDTQYF. V is TRBV11-2 and J is TRBJ2-3; D might be TRBD2 (6 bases). V was trimmed by 5 bases and J by 2 bases, leaving 26 bases between them. Per germline, CDR1 SGHAT and CDR2 FQNNGV. The CDR3 spans 19 residues.

V usage is TRBV9 and J usage is TRBJ2-1, with 11 positions matching TRBD1. Losses at the gene ends were 4 bases for V and 7 bases for J; bases not matched to a gene: 7. Germline CDR1 and CDR2: SGDLS and YYNGEE. This CDR3 spans 15 amino acids. For the CDR3, the DNA is TGTGCCAGCAGCTCCTCCGGGGACAGGGGGAATGAGCAGTTCTTC. Translating gives CASSSSGDRGNEQFF.

This clone was observed a few times. This rearrangement joins TRBV6-5 to TRBJ2-3, with a possible D match to TRBD1 (5 bases). V lost 0 bases and J 6 bases, leaving 13 bases between the germline ends. The CDR3 totals 15 residues. The germline V gene encodes CDR1 MNHEY and CDR2 SVGAGI. DNA of the CDR3: TGTGCCAGCAGTTACTCCCCAGGGTGGGTTGATACGCAGTATTTT. As protein: CASSYSPGWVDTQYF.

The chain couples TRBV4-1 to TRBJ2-5, with a weak D call TRBD2 (5 bases). From germline, CDR1 is MGHRA and CDR2 YSYEKL. Trimming stripped 5 bases from V and 4 bases from J, with 14 bases between. The CDR3 length is 14 residues. This CDR3 is CASSSRGAPETQYF. The DNA for the CDR3 is TGCGCCAGCAGCTCTCGGGGAGCCCCAGAGACCCAGTACTTC.

The rearrangement links TRBV2 to TRBJ1-1; tentative D call: TRBD1 (5 bases). With 4 bases removed from V and 2 bases from J, the gap between germline ends came to 11 bases. The CDR3 runs 14 residues. In germline, CDR1 is SNHLY, CDR2 FYNNEI. The CDR3 loop is CASSASGGNTEAFF. The CDR3 coding sequence is TGTGCCAGCAGTGCCTCGGGGGGTAACACTGAAGCTTTCTTT.

The chain recombines TRBV4-1 with TRBJ1-1; a weak D match, TRBD1 (6 bases). Germline V CDR1 and CDR2: MGHRA, YSYEKL. CDR3 size: 12 residues. Trimming pared 0 bases from V and 9 bases from J, leaving 8 bases between. This CDR3 reads CASSQDQGKAFF. DNA for the CDR3: TGCGCCAGCAGCCAAGACCAGGGGAAAGCTTTCTTT.

The chain links TRBV9 to TRBJ2-7; 11 bases agree with TRBD1. The germline V gene has CDR1 SGDLS and CDR2 YYNGEE. The CDR3 length is 15 residues. Trimming at V came to 3 bases and at J to 2 bases, leaving 4 bases not matched to a gene. The CDR3 nucleotides read TGTGCCAGCAGCGCGGGGACAGGGGGGACCTACGAGCAGTACTTC. It is translated as CASSAGTGGTYEQYF.

The CDR3, as DNA: TGTGCCAGCAGCCACGGAACGGGTGCACCCTACTACGAGCAGTACTTC. It translates to CASSHGTGAPYYEQYF. V and J are TRBV4-2 and TRBJ2-7; D gene uncertain. There are 16 residues in the CDR3. Germline values: CDR1 LGHNA, CDR2 YNFKEQ. Trimming pared 3 bases from V and 3 bases from J, leaving 18 bases between.